The rows below give T cell receptor beta chains drawn from one sample of a study of Ad26.COV2.S vaccination and SARS-CoV-2 variants. Measured with immunoSEQ multiplex PCR; TCRdb has only the in-frame clones, and not every one. The sample contains around 240,000 clones, around 87% of which appear only once. Sequencing used peripheral blood, obtained in a trial of Ad26.COV2.S vaccine versus placebo. All receptors derive from a person aged 18-65 years who received the Ad26.COV2.S COVID-19 vaccine or a placebo. The CDR3 runs from the conserved cysteine through the conserved F or W. D genes are given only for firm matches. Some rows have no size entry. The others give once, few or many, or a class for an expanded clone.

>.|.|TRBV5-1|TRBJ2-7
CASSSHSYEQYF
TGCGCCAGCAGCTCCCACAGTTACGAGCAGTACTTC
>.|.|TRBV6-1|TRBJ2-1
CASSERLTVPYNEQFF
TGTGCCAGCAGTGAAAGGTTGACGGTACCTTACAATGAGCAGTTCTTC
>.|.|TRBV7-7|TRBJ2-1
CASSLRGGPAYNEQFF
TGTGCTAGCAGCTTACGGGGCGGGCCTGCCTACAATGAGCAGTTCTTC
>.|.|TRBV18|TRBJ2-4
CASSPGEGGGLLAKNIQYF
TGTGCCAGCTCACCAGGAGAGGGGGGAGGCCTCTTGGCCAAAAACATTCAGTACTTC
>.|once|TRBV11-1|TRBJ2-7
CASSPLSGDHLYEQYF
TGTGCCAGCAGCCCCTTGTCGGGGGACCATCTCTACGAGCAGTACTTC
>TRBD2|.|TRBV7-2|TRBJ2-3
CASSLGGGGTDTQYF
TGTGCCAGCAGCTTAGGCGGGGGGGGCACAGATACGCAGTATTTT
>TRBD1|.|TRBV11-3|TRBJ1-5
CASSTGGSYDQPQHF
TGTGCCAGCAGCACAGGGGGAAGTTATGATCAGCCCCAGCATTTT
>.|few|TRBV11-2|TRBJ1-5
CASSIQAGSNQPQHF
TGTGCCAGCAGCATACAGGCGGGGAGCAATCAGCCCCAGCATTTT
>.|.|TRBV7-3|TRBJ2-1
CASSLTVRGREYNEQFF
TGTGCCAGCAGCTTAACCGTTAGGGGAAGGGAGTACAATGAGCAGTTCTTC
>TRBD2|.|TRBV9|TRBJ2-1
CASSVATLAGKQYNEQFF
TGTGCCAGCAGCGTAGCTACCCTAGCGGGAAAACAATACAATGAGCAGTTCTTC
>.|.|TRBV11-3|TRBJ1-1
CASSQGKEAFF
TGTGCCAGCAGCCAAGGGAAGGAAGCTTTCTTT
>.|.|TRBV5-1|TRBJ1-1
CASSFQGFDTEAFF
TGCGCCAGCAGTTTCCAGGGATTCGACACTGAAGCTTTCTTT
>.|.|TRBV6-6|TRBJ2-3
CASSYNVGVSTDTQYF
TGTGCCAGCAGTTATAACGTGGGAGTCTCTACAGATACGCAGTATTTT
>.|few|TRBV5-1|TRBJ1-6
CASSFLADSPLHF
TGCGCCAGCAGCTTTCTGGCGGATTCACCCCTCCACTTT
>.|.|TRBV4-3|TRBJ2-7
CASSLSDSTYEQYF
TGCGCCAGCAGCCTTTCTGACAGTACCTACGAGCAGTACTTC
>TRBD2|.|TRBV28|TRBJ2-7
CASSFLAGSRGQYF
TGTGCCAGCAGTTTCCTAGCGGGCTCGCGCGGGCAGTACTTC
>.|.|TRBV6-5|TRBJ2-7
CASRIYGSSYEQYF
TGTGCCAGCAGGATCTACGGGAGCTCCTACGAGCAGTACTTC
>.|.|TRBV10-1|TRBJ2-7
CASYPGRLFQQYF
TGCGCCAGCTACCCCGGACGGCTTTTCCAGCAGTACTTC
>.|.|TRBV5-4|TRBJ2-7
CASSLAMSEEQYF
TGTGCCAGCAGCTTAGCGATGTCGGAAGAGCAGTACTTC
>.|.|TRBV3-1/TRBV3-2|TRBJ1-1
CASSQARGNTEAFF
TGTGCCAGCAGCCAAGCCCGGGGGAACACTGAAGCTTTCTTT
>TRBD1|.|TRBV5-1|TRBJ2-7
CASSYTTGTGLSGQYF
TGCGCCAGCAGTTATACCACCGGGACAGGCCTTAGTGGGCAGTACTTC
>.|.|TRBV10-3|TRBJ1-6
CAISESGFGSPLHF
TGTGCCATCAGTGAGTCAGGGTTTGGTTCACCCCTCCACTTT
>.|.|TRBV11-3|TRBJ1-1
CASSFGGGRGNTEAFF
TGTGCCAGCAGCTTTGGTGGGGGCCGAGGGAACACTGAAGCTTTCTTT
>TRBD2|.|TRBV2|TRBJ2-3
CASRASGSTDTQYF
TGTGCCAGCAGAGCTAGCGGGAGCACAGATACGCAGTATTTT
>TRBD1|.|TRBV3-1/TRBV3-2|TRBJ2-2
CASSQVQGALAGELFF
TGTGCCAGCAGCCAAGTACAGGGGGCTCTGGCCGGGGAGCTGTTTTTT
>.|.|TRBV7-8|TRBJ2-5
CASSFGTGETQYF
TGTGCCAGCAGCTTTGGGACGGGCGAGACCCAGTACTTC
>.|.|TRBV4-1|TRBJ2-1
CASSQGPYNEQFF
TGCGCCAGCAGCCAAGGACCCTACAATGAGCAGTTCTTC
>.|.|TRBV9|TRBJ1-1
CASSVEIRILPWCTEAFF
TGTGCCAGCAGCGTAGAAATACGAATACTTCCTTGGTGCACTGAAGCTTTCTTT
>TRBD2|.|TRBV12-3/TRBV12-4|TRBJ2-5
CASSGGLAETQYF
TGTGCCAGCAGTGGGGGACTAGCGGAGACCCAGTACTTC
>.|.|TRBV7-9|TRBJ2-3
CASTSQAGTDTQYF
TGTGCCAGCACTAGCCAGGCGGGTACAGATACGCAGTATTTT
>.|.|TRBV21-1|TRBJ2-7
CASSKLGATYEQYF
TGTGCCAGCAGCAAACTCGGGGCTACCTACGAGCAGTACTTC
>.|once|TRBV7-6|TRBJ2-7
CASSLAGQGSHEQYF
TGTGCCAGCAGCTTAGCAGGGCAGGGATCCCACGAGCAGTACTTC
>.|few|TRBV30|TRBJ1-1
CAWTGPDTEAFF
TGTGCCTGGACAGGGCCGGACACTGAAGCTTTCTTT
>.|.|TRBV5-1|TRBJ1-6
CASSLGSGSGAPLHF
TGCGCCAGCAGCTTGGGGTCGGGTTCGGGGGCACCCCTCCACTTT
>.|.|TRBV6-4|TRBJ1-6
CASSQGLYNSPLHF
TGTGCCAGCTCACAGGGCCTCTATAATTCACCCCTCCACTTT
>.|few|TRBV27|TRBJ1-1
CASSFASMNTEAFF
TGTGCCAGCAGTTTCGCCTCTATGAACACTGAAGCTTTCTTT
>.|.|TRBV5-5|TRBJ1-5
CASSLRTYQTISNQPQHF
TGTGCCAGCAGCTTGAGGACCTATCAGACGATTAGCAATCAGCCCCAGCATTTT